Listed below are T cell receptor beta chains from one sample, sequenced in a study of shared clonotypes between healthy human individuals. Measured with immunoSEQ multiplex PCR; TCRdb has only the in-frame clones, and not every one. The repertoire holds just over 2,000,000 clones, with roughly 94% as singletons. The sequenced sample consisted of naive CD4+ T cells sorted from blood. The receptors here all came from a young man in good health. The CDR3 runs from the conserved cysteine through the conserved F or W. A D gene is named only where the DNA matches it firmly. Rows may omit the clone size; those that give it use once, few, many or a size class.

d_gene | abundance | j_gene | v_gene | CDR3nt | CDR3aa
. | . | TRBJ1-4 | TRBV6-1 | TGTGCCAGCACCTTTCCGGACCTCATGGGGGAAAAACTGTTTTTT | CASTFPDLMGEKLFF
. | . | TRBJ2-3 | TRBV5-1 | TGCGCCAGCAGCTTGGGCTACTCCACAGATACGCAGTATTTT | CASSLGYSTDTQYF
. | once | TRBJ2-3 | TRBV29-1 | TGCAGCGTCGCCGGGACTGCGGATACGCAGTATTTT | CSVAGTADTQYF
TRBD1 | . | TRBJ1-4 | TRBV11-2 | TGTGCCAGCAGCGGAAACAGGGGGCGGACTAATGAAAAACTGTTTTTT | CASSGNRGRTNEKLFF
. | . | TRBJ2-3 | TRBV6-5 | TGTGCCAGCAGTTACCTGGGGCAGGGCACAGATACGCAGTATTTT | CASSYLGQGTDTQYF
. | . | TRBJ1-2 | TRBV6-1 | TGTGCCAGCAGTGACCCGCTGGGAGGATTAGACTATGGCTACACCTTC | CASSDPLGGLDYGYTF
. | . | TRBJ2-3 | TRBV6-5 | TGTGCCAGCACCACGTCCGGGCGAGATACGCAGTATTTT | CASTTSGRDTQYF
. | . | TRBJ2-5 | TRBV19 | TGTGCCAGTAGTATCTCAGGGAGCACCGGGACCCAGTACTTC | CASSISGSTGTQYF
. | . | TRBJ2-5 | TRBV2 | TGTGCCAGCGAGGGGGGGCGAGGAGAGACCCAGTACTTC | CASEGGRGETQYF
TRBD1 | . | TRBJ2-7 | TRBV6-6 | TGTGCCAGCAGCTCTGGACAGGGGGGAGTCAACGAGCAGTACTTC | CASSSGQGGVNEQYF
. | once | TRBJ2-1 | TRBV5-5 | TGTGCCAGCAGCTCCTCTGGCTCCTACAATGAGCAGTTCTTC | CASSSSGSYNEQFF
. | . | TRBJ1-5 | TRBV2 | TGTGCCAGCGGATCAGGGTGGGAGTCACAGCCCCAGCATTTT | CASGSGWESQPQHF
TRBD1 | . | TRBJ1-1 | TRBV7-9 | TGTGCCAGCAGCCTCGGACAGGAGACCACTGAAGCTTTCTTT | CASSLGQETTEAFF
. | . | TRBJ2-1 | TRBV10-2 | TGCGCCAGCAGTGATACGGATGAGCAGTTCTTC | CASSDTDEQFF
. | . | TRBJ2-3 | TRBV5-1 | TGCGCCAGCCGCGGGACAGCTAGCACAGATACGCAGTATTTT | CASRGTASTDTQYF
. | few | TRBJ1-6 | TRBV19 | TGTGCCAGTAAGGCTGGGACCTATAATTCACCCCTCCACTTT | CASKAGTYNSPLHF
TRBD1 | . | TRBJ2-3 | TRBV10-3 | TGTGCCGTGAGCGAGACAGGGGGCGAAGATACGCAGTATTTT | CAVSETGGEDTQYF
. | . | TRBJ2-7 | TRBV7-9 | TGTGCCAGCAGCTGGACCCCCACAGGTACCGAGCAGTACTTC | CASSWTPTGTEQYF
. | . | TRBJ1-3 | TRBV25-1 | TGTGCCAGCAGTGAAGGTGCAGGGTTCAGATCCGGAAACACCATATATTTT | CASSEGAGFRSGNTIYF
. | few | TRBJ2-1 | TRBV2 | TGTGCCAGCAGTGATGAGTCTAGGGGTGGGAATGAGCAGTTCTTC | CASSDESRGGNEQFF
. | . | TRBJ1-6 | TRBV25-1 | TGTGCCAGCAGTGAATCGTACCCCGCGCCACCCCTCCACTTT | CASSESYPAPPLHF
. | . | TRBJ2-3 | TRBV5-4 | TGTGCCAGCGGACTCACAGATACGCAGTATTTT | CASGLTDTQYF
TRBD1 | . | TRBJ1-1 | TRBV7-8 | TGTGCCAGCAGCACGGGGACAGGGAGCACTGAAGCTTTCTTT | CASSTGTGSTEAFF
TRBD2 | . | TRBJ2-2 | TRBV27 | TGTGCCAGCAGTTTATATGCGGGAGGAGAAACCGGGGAGCTGTTTTTT | CASSLYAGGETGELFF
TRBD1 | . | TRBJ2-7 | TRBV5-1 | TGCGCCAGACCGCCTGTTTCCGGGACAGACTTCTACGAGCAGTACTTC | CARPPVSGTDFYEQYF
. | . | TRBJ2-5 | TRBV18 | TGTGCCAGCTCCCGAGGTGAACAAGAGACCCAGTACTTC | CASSRGEQETQYF
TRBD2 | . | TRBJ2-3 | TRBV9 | TGTGCCAGCAGCCAGGGACTAGCGGCTGTGAATACGCAGTATTTT | CASSQGLAAVNTQYF
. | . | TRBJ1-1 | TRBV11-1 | TGTGCCAGCAGCCCCACCCTGGGGAACACTGAAGCTTTCTTT | CASSPTLGNTEAFF
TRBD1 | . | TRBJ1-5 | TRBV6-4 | TGTGCCAGCAGTGTACATCTAGGGACAGAGTATAGCAATCAGCCCCAGCATTTT | CASSVHLGTEYSNQPQHF
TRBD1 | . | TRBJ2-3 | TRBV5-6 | TGTGCCAGCAGCTCTTCGACAGGGAGATCAACAGATACGCAGTATTTT | CASSSSTGRSTDTQYF
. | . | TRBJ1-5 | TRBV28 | TGTGCCAGCAGCCCGGTTGTTCAGCCCCAGCATTTT | CASSPVVQPQHF
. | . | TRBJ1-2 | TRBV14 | TGTGCCAGCAGCCAAGATCGACAGATAGGTGGCTACACCTTC | CASSQDRQIGGYTF
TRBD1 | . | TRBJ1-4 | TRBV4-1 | TGCGCCAGCAGCCCAGTGGGACAGGGGAGGGAAAAACTGTTTTTT | CASSPVGQGREKLFF
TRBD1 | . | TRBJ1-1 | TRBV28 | TGTGCCAGCAGTTTAATGGAGGGGGCGAACACTGAAGCTTTCTTT | CASSLMEGANTEAFF
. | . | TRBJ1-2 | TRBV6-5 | TGTGCCAGCGGACAGTCCTCTGGGGGCTACACCTTC | CASGQSSGGYTF
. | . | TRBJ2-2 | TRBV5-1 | TGCGCCAGCAGATTCGACAGGACGAACACCGGGGAGCTGTTTTTT | CASRFDRTNTGELFF
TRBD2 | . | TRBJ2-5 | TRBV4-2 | TGTGCCAGCAGCCAGGGGGGGACTAGCGGGGCCCAAGAGACCCAGTACTTC | CASSQGGTSGAQETQYF
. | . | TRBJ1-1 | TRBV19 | TGTGCCAGTAGTATCGGGGGATACGACGGACAAACGGCTTTCTTT | CASSIGGYDGQTAFF
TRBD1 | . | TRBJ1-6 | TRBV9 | TGTGCCAGCAGCGCCACAAGGGGACAGGGGGCCACTAATTCACCCCTCCACTTT | CASSATRGQGATNSPLHF
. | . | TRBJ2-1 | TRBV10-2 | TGCGCCAGCAGTGAAAGGGCAGGGAGCTCCTACAATGAGCAGTTCTTC | CASSERAGSSYNEQFF
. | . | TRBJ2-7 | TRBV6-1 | TGTGCCAGCAGTGAAGAAATTTCCTACGAGCAGTACTTC | CASSEEISYEQYF
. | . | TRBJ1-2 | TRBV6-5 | TGTGCCAGCAGTTACGGCGGGAGCTATGGCTACACCTTC | CASSYGGSYGYTF
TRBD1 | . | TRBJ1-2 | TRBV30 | TGTGCCTGGAGCGAGGACAGGGGCACGTATGGCTACACCTTC | CAWSEDRGTYGYTF
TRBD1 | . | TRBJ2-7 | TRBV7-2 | TGTGCCAGCAGCTTAGAACCTGGACAGGGATCCTACGAGCAGTACTTC | CASSLEPGQGSYEQYF
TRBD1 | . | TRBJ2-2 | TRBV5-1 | TGCGCCAGCAGCCCAGGGGGCGCGAAATTATCTGGGGAGCTGTTTTTT | CASSPGGAKLSGELFF
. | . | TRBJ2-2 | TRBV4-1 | TGCGCCAGCAGCCAAGAGGGGTACCCGGGAAACACCGGGGAGCTGTTTTTT | CASSQEGYPGNTGELFF
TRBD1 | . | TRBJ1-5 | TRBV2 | TGTGCCAGCAGACGGATTGGGACAGAACCAGGGTCACAGCCCCAGCATTTT | CASRRIGTEPGSQPQHF
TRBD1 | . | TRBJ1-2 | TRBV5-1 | TGCGCCAGCAGCTCAACCGGGACAGGGGCGAACTATGGCTACACCTTC | CASSSTGTGANYGYTF
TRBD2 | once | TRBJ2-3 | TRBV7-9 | TGTGCCAGCAGCCCCGGGACTAGCGGGGGAGGCACAGATACGCAGTATTTT | CASSPGTSGGGTDTQYF
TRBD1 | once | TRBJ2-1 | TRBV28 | TGTGCCAGCAGCTGGAGGGGAAGTGGCCCCGGGACAGGGTACGATGAGCAGTTCTTC | CASSWRGSGPGTGYDEQFF
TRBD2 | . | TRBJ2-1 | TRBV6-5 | TGTGCCAGCAGGGCGAGCGGGAATCACTACAATGAGCAGTTCTTC | CASRASGNHYNEQFF
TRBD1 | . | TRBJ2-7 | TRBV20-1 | TGCAGTGCCCCCGACAGGGGGCTGCAGTACTTC | CSAPDRGLQYF
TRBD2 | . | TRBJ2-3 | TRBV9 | TGTGCCAGCGGCGGACTAGCGTCAGATACGCAGTATTTT | CASGGLASDTQYF
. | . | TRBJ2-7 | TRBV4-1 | TGCGCCAGCAGCCAAGATCTAAGCTACGAGCAGTACTTC | CASSQDLSYEQYF
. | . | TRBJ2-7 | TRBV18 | TGTGCCAGCTCACAGGGGACGCTGAACGAGCAGTACTTC | CASSQGTLNEQYF
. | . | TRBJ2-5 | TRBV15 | TGTGCCACCAGCAGAAAACGAAACCAGGGCCGAGGAGAGACCCAGTACTTC | CATSRKRNQGRGETQYF
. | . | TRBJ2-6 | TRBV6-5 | TGTGCCAACCGAGGAGGTTTCTCTGGGGCCAACGTCCTGACTTTC | CANRGGFSGANVLTF